This T cell receptor beta chain was captured by sequencing in a study of T cells in Graves' hyperthyroidism and ophthalmopathy. Study as a whole: Peripheral blood draws took place at initial diagnosis, ahead of any treatment.

Trimming at V came to 7 bases and at J to 7 bases, leaving 13 bases not matched to a gene. CDR1 and CDR2 from the germline V gene are ENHRY and SYGVKD. The CDR3 is 15 residues long. Hyperthyroidism patients were newly diagnosed, had disease duration under 2 months, and were aged 18 to 65 years. The diagnoses drew upon clinical symptoms, serum thyroxine and TRAb, thyroid ultrasound and orbital computed tomography. Researchers took RNA transcripts and amplified the TCR beta CDR3 regions from them. HTBI primers were employed in a first-round RT-PCR of the TCR CDR3. Via MiXCR, TCRdb re-called the multiplex PCR reads, giving one row per CDR3 protein. The table lists around 720,000 distinct CDR3 sequences, around 40% of them singletons.

The sample taken for sequencing was blood. The chain uses TRBV10-3 and TRBJ1-5; the match to TRBD1 covers 7 bases. This receptor was identified in a woman in her forties with Graves' hyperthyroidism. CDR3 sequence (DNA): TGTGCCATCACTAAAGACAGGGAGCTGGGACAGCCCCAGCATTTT. Translating gives CAITKDRELGQPQHF.